This TCR beta chain was captured by sequencing in a study of blood T cell repertoires in COVID-19. Study-level background: The samples span acute and convalescent COVID-19 from the United States, Italy and Spain. PBMCs, B-cell-depleted T cells, or T cells were the source of the cDNA or gDNA that made up the material.

In the original processing: Estimated nucleated cell counts came from reference gene primer amplification. Method: immunoSEQ multiplex PCR; TCRdb's copy keeps in-frame clones and lacks some. That table gives V, J and clone size, and the DNA gave D and trimming. The sample includes over 200,000 clones, roughly 80% seen only once; the top ten take around 5.1%. V was pared by 1 base and J by 2 bases, with 8 bases between. The CDR3 sequence is 14 residues long. Germline V lookup: CDR1 LNHDA, CDR2 SQIVND (reference sequence). Sequencing input: peripheral blood. This receptor was identified in a human donor in a cohort sampled during active COVID-19. V is TRBV19 and J is TRBJ1-1, with D hard to call. The CDR3 loop is CASSIGLGNTEAFF. The CDR3 nucleotides read TGTGCCAGTAGTATAGGATTGGGCAACACTGAAGCTTTCTTT.